This TCR beta chain came from a study of blood T cell repertoires in COVID-19. Study information: Samples came from the United States, Italy and Spain, spanning acute and convalescent COVID-19. PBMCs, B-cell-depleted T cells, or T cells were the source of the cDNA or gDNA that made up the material.

This clone was seen only once. Germline V CDR1 and CDR2: SGHVS, FQNEAQ. CDR3 size: 16 residues. Deletions cut 0 bases from V and 4 bases from J, with 13 bases between. Ages ranged from roughly 18 to 100 years, with residence in approximately 25 US areas. Before being deemed recovered, Cohort 3 donors had two negative PCRs, clearance, or symptom resolution. Libraries were prepared by immunoSEQ multiplex PCR; TCRdb keeps only in-frame clonotypes and omits some of them. In the table there are fewer than 450,000 clones, 90% of which are singletons. The sequence was obtained from a young man who had recovered from COVID-19. The chain combines TRBV7-8 with TRBJ2-1; TRBD2 is a possible D gene (7 bases). Sample: PBMCs or T cells enriched from blood (not recorded which). As DNA, the CDR3 is TGTGCCAGCAGCTTAGCGCGCGGGGGCGCGTACAATGAGCAGTTCTTC. Translated: CASSLARGGAYNEQFF.